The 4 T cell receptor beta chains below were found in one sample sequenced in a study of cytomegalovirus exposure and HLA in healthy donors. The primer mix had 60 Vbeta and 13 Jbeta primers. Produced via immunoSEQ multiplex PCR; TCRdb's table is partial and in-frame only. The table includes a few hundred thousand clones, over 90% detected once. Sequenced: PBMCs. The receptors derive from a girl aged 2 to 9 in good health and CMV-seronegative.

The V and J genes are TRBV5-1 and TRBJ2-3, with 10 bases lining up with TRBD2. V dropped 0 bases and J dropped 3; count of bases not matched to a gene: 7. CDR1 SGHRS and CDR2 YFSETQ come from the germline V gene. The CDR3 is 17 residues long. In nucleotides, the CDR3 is TGCGCCAGCAGCTTGGAGCGGGGGGGCGTAGGTACAGATACGCAGTATTTT. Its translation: CASSLERGGVGTDTQYF.

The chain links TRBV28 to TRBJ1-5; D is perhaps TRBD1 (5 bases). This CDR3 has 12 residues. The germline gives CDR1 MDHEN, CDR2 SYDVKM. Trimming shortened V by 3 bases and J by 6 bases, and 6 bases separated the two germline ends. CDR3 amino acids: CASSFGGQPQHF. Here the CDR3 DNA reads TGTGCCAGCAGTTTCGGGGGTCAGCCCCAGCATTTT.

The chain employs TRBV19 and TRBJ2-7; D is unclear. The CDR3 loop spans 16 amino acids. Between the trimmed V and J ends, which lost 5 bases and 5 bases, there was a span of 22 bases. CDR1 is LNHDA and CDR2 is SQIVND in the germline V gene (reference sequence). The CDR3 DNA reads TGTGCCAGTAGTCTCGGATCCTCCCTATTGACTGACGAGCAGTACTTC. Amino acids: CASSLGSSLLTDEQYF.

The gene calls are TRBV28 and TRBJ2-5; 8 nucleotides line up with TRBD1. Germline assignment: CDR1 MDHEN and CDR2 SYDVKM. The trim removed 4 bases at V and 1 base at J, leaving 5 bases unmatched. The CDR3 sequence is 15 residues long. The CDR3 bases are TGTGCCAGCAGTTCCTTGGACAGGGTCCAAGAGACCCAGTACTTC. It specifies CASSSLDRVQETQYF.